This T cell receptor beta chain is from a study of blood T cell repertoires in COVID-19. Study as a whole: Both acute and convalescent COVID-19 samples were obtained from the United States, Italy and Spain. PBMCs, B-cell-depleted T cells, or T cells provided the cDNA or gDNA that made up the material.

Authors' data handling: Estimated nucleated cell counts came from reference gene primer amplification. Measured with immunoSEQ multiplex PCR; TCRdb has only the in-frame clones, and not every one. The V and J calls and clone size were taken over from that table, and D and trimming were inferred from the DNA. Among around 300,000 clones listed, approximately 85% were seen once. The receptor was isolated from a woman aged 70 to 79 with acute or convalescent COVID-19. Sequencing was done on a sample of peripheral blood.

The CDR3 nucleotides read TGTGCCAGCAGCCAAGGGACAGAATTTAACTATGGCTACACCTTC. Its translation: CASSQGTEFNYGYTF. The V and J genes are TRBV3-1 (or the pseudogene TRBV3-2) and TRBJ1-2; D may be TRBD1 (6 bases). Germline CDR1 and CDR2: LGHDT and YNNKEL (reference sequence). The V and J ends lost 1 base and 1 base respectively, with 10 bases between them. There are 15 residues in the CDR3.